This TCR beta chain was found in a study of Graves' ophthalmopathy and Graves' hyperthyroidism. PBMCs were obtained from approximately 10 ml of fresh peripheral blood. Scientists amplified the TCR beta CDR3 regions from RNA transcripts. First-round RT-PCR relied on HTBI primers, and a second-round multiplex PCR came next. TCRdb reprocessed the multiplex PCR reads with MiXCR, giving one entry per CDR3 protein. The sample has some 750,000 distinct CDR3 sequences, roughly 40% seen once. This clonotype has just one count. Its antigen remains unknown. At one end the junction does not follow the germline gene, possibly because of a read error. Broader study findings: Clonotypes were expanded in thyroid at above 0.001 frequency, and most also appeared in blood.

The CDR3 consists of 12 residues. The germline V gene has CDR1 SSHAT and CDR2 FNYEAQ (reference sequence). Sample: peripheral blood. This clonotype originated in an adult man with Graves' ophthalmopathy. The chain employs TRBV7-7 and TRBJ1-2; D is ambiguous. The CDR3 DNA sequence: TGTGCTAGCAGCGCGGACGGCATTGGATACACCTTC. Translating it yields CASSADGIGYTF.